These T cell receptor beta chains were read from a single sample in a study of siplizumab effects on memory and regulatory T cells. Sequenced by immunoSEQ multiplex PCR; TCRdb stores in-frame clones only, minus some. The sample records approximately 100,000 clones, 85% to 95% being singletons. Sequencing was done on a sample of Tregs sorted from blood. These receptors came from a human donor in good health. Both conserved end residues are part of each CDR3. D genes are given only for firm matches. Some rows mark clone size as missing; the rest say once, few, many or name a class of expanded clone.

J | D | size | V | CDR3 | DNA
TRBJ2-3 | . | few | TRBV19 | CASSPGYTDTQYF | TGTGCCAGTAGCCCCGGATACACAGATACGCAGTATTTT
TRBJ2-7 | . | . | TRBV30 | CAWMAEVDYEQYF | TGTGCCTGGATGGCTGAGGTTGACTACGAGCAGTACTTC
TRBJ1-4 | . | once | TRBV15 | CATSRDLGRGNEKLFF | TGTGCCACCAGCAGAGATCTCGGACGGGGTAATGAAAAACTGTTTTTT
TRBJ2-2 | . | . | TRBV4-1 | CASSQVGLTGTGELFF | TGCGCCAGCAGCCAAGTCGGGTTAACGGGCACCGGGGAGCTGTTTTTT
TRBJ1-5 | . | once | TRBV5-4 | CASSLDSVQPQHF | TGTGCCAGCAGCTTGGATTCGGTTCAGCCCCAGCATTTT
TRBJ2-7 | TRBD1 | . | TRBV27 | CASSRRGGVYEQYF | TGTGCCAGCAGCCGAAGAGGGGGCGTCTACGAGCAGTACTTC
TRBJ1-4 | . | . | TRBV4-1 | CASSQSLRGTNEKLFF | TGCGCCAGCAGCCAGTCGCTGAGGGGGACTAATGAAAAACTGTTTTTT
TRBJ1-2 | . | . | TRBV9 | CASSATGRSIGGYTF | TGTGCCAGCAGCGCCACGGGGCGCTCCATCGGGGGCTACACCTTC
TRBJ1-4 | TRBD1 | . | TRBV5-1 | CASSLMAGGANEKLFF | TGCGCCAGCAGCTTGATGGCAGGGGGGGCCAATGAAAAACTGTTTTTT
TRBJ2-7 | . | . | TRBV30 | CAWSVRGAATYEQYF | TGTGCCTGGAGTGTACGGGGAGCGGCGACCTACGAGCAGTACTTC
TRBJ2-4 | . | . | TRBV19 | CASSIRWRDSIQYF | TGTGCCAGTAGTATACGATGGCGGGATAGCATTCAGTACTTC
TRBJ1-2 | . | once | TRBV7-2 | CASSFYARAALYGYTF | TGTGCCAGCAGCTTTTATGCTAGGGCAGCACTCTATGGCTACACCTTC
TRBJ2-7 | TRBD1 | . | TRBV19 | CASSPRDRGNNYEQYF | TGTGCCAGTAGTCCACGGGACAGAGGCAACAACTACGAGCAGTACTTC
TRBJ2-7 | . | . | TRBV15 | CATSRDRLGFYEQYF | TGTGCCACCAGCAGAGACCGACTCGGCTTCTACGAGCAGTACTTC
TRBJ2-6 | TRBD2 | . | TRBV18 | CASSRDYNPGANVLTF | TGTGCCAGCTCACGGGACTATAATCCTGGGGCCAACGTCCTGACTTTC
TRBJ1-1 | . | . | TRBV6-1 | CASVRLNTEAFF | TGTGCCAGCGTAAGATTGAACACTGAAGCTTTCTTT
TRBJ2-2 | . | . | TRBV7-9 | CASSLIRAGPNTGELFF | TGTGCCAGCAGCTTAATCAGAGCGGGCCCGAACACCGGGGAGCTGTTTTTT
TRBJ2-1 | TRBD2 | . | TRBV4-1 | CASSQDPSGSGNEQFF | TGCGCCAGCAGCCAAGATCCCAGCGGGAGTGGGAATGAGCAGTTCTTC
TRBJ1-2 | . | . | TRBV20-1 | CSARPRYGYTF | TGCAGTGCTAGACCCCGGTATGGCTACACCTTC
TRBJ1-5 | . | . | TRBV2 | CASSVSQPQHF | TGTGCCAGCAGTGTATCGCAGCCCCAGCATTTT
TRBJ1-6 | . | . | TRBV30 | CAWSSMGGNSPLHF | TGTGCCTGGAGTTCAATGGGGGGGAATTCACCCCTCCACTTT
TRBJ1-2 | . | few | TRBV28 | CASSLLPRTGYTF | TGTGCCAGCAGTTTATTACCCAGGACTGGCTACACCTTC
TRBJ1-1 | . | . | TRBV6-5 | CASSYPPGGLAFF | TGTGCCAGCAGTTACCCCCCGGGAGGGTTGGCTTTCTTT
TRBJ1-2 | TRBD1 | . | TRBV28 | CASTQGGYGYTF | TGTGCCAGCACCCAGGGGGGTTATGGCTACACCTTC
TRBJ1-3 | . | . | TRBV28 | CASSLVIGFSGNTIYF | TGTGCCAGCAGTTTAGTCATCGGGTTCTCTGGAAACACCATATATTTT
TRBJ1-1 | . | few | TRBV30 | CAWSVQENTEAFF | TGTGCCTGGAGTGTACAGGAGAACACTGAAGCTTTCTTT
TRBJ1-4 | TRBD1 | . | TRBV28 | CASSSSGTGPEKLFF | TGTGCCAGCAGTTCTTCCGGGACAGGCCCAGAAAAACTGTTTTTT
TRBJ2-1 | . | . | TRBV7-3 | CASSLVRTVYNEQFF | TGTGCCAGCAGCTTAGTCCGGACAGTTTACAATGAGCAGTTCTTC
TRBJ2-2 | TRBD1 | . | TRBV27 | CASSPTGTANTGELFF | TGTGCCAGCAGCCCAACGGGGACAGCGAACACCGGGGAGCTGTTTTTT
TRBJ2-7 | . | . | TRBV7-9 | CASSLEGGARYEQYF | TGTGCCAGCAGCTTAGAGGGGGGCGCGCGGTACGAGCAGTACTTC
TRBJ2-3 | . | . | TRBV18 | CASSPLIGVEYTQYF | TGTGCCAGCTCACCACTAATAGGGGTGGAGTATACGCAGTATTTT
TRBJ2-4 | . | . | TRBV18 | CASSPFDRSKNIQYF | TGTGCCAGCTCACCCTTCGACAGATCCAAAAACATTCAGTACTTC
TRBJ2-5 | TRBD2 | . | TRBV5-6 | CASSHPGLAGGGRETQYF | TGTGCCAGCAGCCACCCGGGACTAGCGGGAGGAGGCCGAGAGACCCAGTACTTC
TRBJ2-7 | . | . | TRBV2 | CASREDLLRVYEQYF | TGTGCCAGCAGGGAAGACCTTTTAAGGGTCTACGAGCAGTACTTC
TRBJ2-3 | . | once | TRBV18 | CASSRSTDTQYF | TGTGCCAGCTCACGGAGCACAGATACGCAGTATTTT
TRBJ2-7 | TRBD2 | . | TRBV28 | CASSHMRENAYEQYF | TGTGCCAGCAGTCACATGCGGGAGAACGCCTACGAGCAGTACTTC
TRBJ1-3 | . | . | TRBV7-9 | CASSGRASSDTIYF | TGTGCCAGCAGTGGGCGGGCCTCTTCCGACACCATATATTTT
TRBJ2-5 | . | . | TRBV4-1 | CASSHGSGSEETQYF | TGCGCCAGCAGCCACGGTAGCGGTTCAGAAGAGACCCAGTACTTC
TRBJ1-1 | . | . | TRBV19 | CASSFGDGLNTEAFF | TGTGCCAGTAGTTTTGGAGACGGGCTGAACACTGAAGCTTTCTTT
TRBJ2-3 | TRBD2 | . | TRBV7-2 | CASSFVAGVNTQYF | TGTGCCAGCAGCTTCGTAGCGGGAGTAAATACGCAGTATTTT
TRBJ1-1 | . | . | TRBV7-9 | CASSHELNTEAFF | TGTGCCAGCAGCCACGAGCTAAACACTGAAGCTTTCTTT
TRBJ2-2 | TRBD1 | . | TRBV19 | CASSGWTGGSPGELFF | TGTGCCAGTAGTGGGTGGACAGGGGGCAGCCCCGGGGAGCTGTTTTTT
TRBJ2-4 | TRBD1 | . | TRBV10-3 | CAISEGPGQGNIQYF | TGTGCCATAAGTGAGGGTCCCGGACAGGGGAACATTCAGTACTTC
TRBJ1-2 | TRBD1 | . | TRBV10-3 | CAISASSPGQGWHSYTF | TGTGCCATCAGTGCGTCATCCCCGGGACAGGGGTGGCATAGCTACACCTTC
TRBJ2-7 | TRBD2 | . | TRBV2 | CASSEMGGSRYEQYF | TGTGCCAGCAGTGAAATGGGGGGGTCAAGATACGAGCAGTACTTC
TRBJ2-5 | . | . | TRBV2 | CASTRANQETQYF | TGTGCCAGCACCCGAGCGAATCAAGAGACCCAGTACTTC
TRBJ2-3 | TRBD2 | . | TRBV7-2 | CASRKGLAEYTDTQYF | TGTGCCAGCAGAAAGGGACTAGCTGAATACACAGATACGCAGTATTTT
TRBJ2-5 | . | . | TRBV29-1 | CSARDFQETQYF | TGCAGCGCCCGGGACTTTCAAGAGACCCAGTACTTC
TRBJ2-1 | TRBD2 | . | TRBV18 | CASSPLTFGLAGDEQFF | TGTGCCAGCTCACCCTTGACCTTCGGACTAGCGGGAGATGAGCAGTTCTTC
TRBJ2-2 | TRBD1 | . | TRBV6-8 | CASSYSQRDRGFFGELFF | TGTGCCAGCAGTTACTCCCAGCGGGACAGGGGTTTTTTCGGGGAGCTGTTTTTT
TRBJ2-2 | . | once | TRBV7-2 | CASSLGRGTGELFF | TGTGCCAGCAGCCTTGGGAGAGGAACCGGGGAGCTGTTTTTT
TRBJ1-3 | TRBD1 | . | TRBV6-6 | CASSDRGPLGNTIYF | TGTGCCAGCAGTGACAGGGGGCCATTGGGAAACACCATATATTTT
TRBJ1-4 | . | . | TRBV4-1 | CASSQDFTGSQNEKLFF | TGCGCCAGCAGCCAAGATTTTACCGGCAGCCAGAATGAAAAACTGTTTTTT
TRBJ2-7 | . | . | TRBV7-9 | CASSQRRDHEQYF | TGTGCCAGCAGTCAGAGGCGGGACCACGAGCAGTACTTC
TRBJ1-5 | . | few | TRBV4-2 | CASSQDPGGPQHF | TGTGCCAGCAGCCAAGACCCTGGGGGGCCCCAGCATTTT